Shown below are 19 T cell receptor beta chains from a single sample sequenced in a study of early T cells in non-severe SARS-CoV-2 infection. Each CDR3 protein is one row after TCRdb ran MiXCR on the 5' RACE reads. Altogether about 130,000 distinct CDR3 sequences are present, under 15% being singletons, with the ten largest covering around a fifth. Sample: whole blood. Receptor source: an adult who was a healthcare worker with PCR-confirmed SARS-CoV-2 infection or an uninfected control (not recorded which).

This clonotype was observed a handful of times. The gene calls are TRBV2 and TRBJ2-6; perhaps TRBD2 as D (5 bases). This CDR3 is 16 amino acids long. The germline V gene has CDR1 SNHLY and CDR2 FYNNEI. The V and J ends lost 7 bases and 1 base respectively, with 14 bases between them. CDR3: CASMGSLKSGANVLTF. The DNA of the CDR3 is TGTGCCAGCATGGGGAGCCTTAAGTCTGGGGCCAACGTCCTGACTTTC. Full variable domain (outside the CDR3, taken from reference TRBV2 and TRBJ2-6): EPEVTQTPSHQVTQMGQEVILRCVPISNHLYFYWYRQILGQKVEFLVSFYNNEISEKSEIFDDQFSVERPDGSNFTLKIRSTKLEDSAMYFCASMGSLKSGANVLTFGAGSRLTVL.

V gene TRBV10-3 combines with J gene TRBJ2-2; 8 nucleotides line up with TRBD1. V dropped 6 bases and J dropped 5; count of bases not matched to a gene: 2. Germline V gene data show CDR1 as ENHRY and CDR2 as SYGVKD. CDR3 length: 13 amino acids. The CDR3 coding sequence is TGTGCCATCAGAAGACAGGGGACCGGGGAGCTGTTTTTT. This sequence encodes CAIRRQGTGELFF.

This clonotype was counted only a few times. The chain carries TRBV2 and TRBJ2-5; 8 bases line up with TRBD1. CDR1 is SNHLY and CDR2 is FYNNEI in the germline V gene. The trim removed 6 bases at V and 5 bases at J, leaving 11 bases unmatched. This CDR3 comprises 15 residues. CDR3 protein: CASSLGQGGAETQYF. In nucleotides, the CDR3 is TGTGCCAGCAGCCTCGGACAGGGAGGAGCGGAGACCCAGTACTTC.

This clonotype has a handful of counts. This rearrangement joins TRBV9 to TRBJ2-5; TRBD2 aligns across 8 bases. V dropped 6 bases and J dropped 0; count of bases not matched to a gene: 7. This CDR3 contains 15 residues. Germline V lookup: CDR1 SGDLS, CDR2 YYNGEE. The CDR3 sequence: CASTTGGGYQETQYF. The DNA for the CDR3 is TGTGCCAGCACGACCGGCGGGGGGTACCAAGAGACCCAGTACTTC.

This clonotype has ten or more counts. The V gene is TRBV5-1, the J gene TRBJ2-7, with D perhaps matching TRBD1 (5 bases). V gave up 4 bases and J gave up 5 bases, with 10 bases separating them. This CDR3 spans 12 amino acids. Germline values: CDR1 SGHRS, CDR2 YFSETQ. The CDR3 nucleotides are TGCGCCAGCAGCGATGACAGTAACGAGCAGTACTTC. Amino acids: CASSDDSNEQYF.

In its sample, this clonotype was seen once. The rearrangement joins TRBV6-5 to TRBJ1-6; no definite D call. The germline V gene encodes CDR1 MNHEY and CDR2 SVGAGI. The CDR3 runs 13 residues. V dropped 0 bases and J dropped 7 bases, with 4 bases sitting between them. Here the CDR3 DNA reads TGTGCCAGCAGTTACTCCTCCAATTCACCCCTCCACTTT. Protein product: CASSYSSNSPLHF.

This clonotype was observed a few times. This sequence joins TRBV29-1 and TRBJ2-1; D is unclear. The CDR3 is 8 residues long. Germline V gives CDR1 SQVTM, CDR2 ANQGSEA. V was clipped by 6 bases and J by 12 bases, with 6 bases between them. In nucleotides, the CDR3 is TGCAGCGTCCCCGGGCAGTTCTTC. Its translation: CSVPGQFF.

This clonotype was found many times. This chain links TRBV3-1 with TRBJ1-3; D gene ambiguous. Trimming pared 5 bases from V and 0 bases from J, leaving 14 bases between. This CDR3 is built from 16 residues. Germline-derived CDR1 and CDR2 are LGHDT and YNNKEL (reference sequence). The CDR3 reads CASSSSPRDSGNTIYF. The CDR3 nucleotides are TGTGCCAGCAGCTCCTCTCCACGGGACTCTGGAAACACCATATATTTT.

The chain uses TRBV7-9 and TRBJ2-7; either TRBD1 or TRBD2 may supply D (6 bases each). The V gene lost 4 bases and the J gene lost 3 bases, with 10 bases spanning the gap. In germline, CDR1 is SEHNR, CDR2 FQNEAQ (reference sequence). The CDR3 is made up of 13 amino acids. The chain's CDR3 is CASSSGGFYEQYF. The CDR3 coding sequence is TGTGCCAGCAGCTCCGGGGGCTTCTACGAGCAGTACTTC.

Here the CDR3 DNA reads TGTGCCAGCAGTTACGCGGGGGGCTCAGGCGAGCAGTACTTC. It encodes CASSYAGGSGEQYF. The V and J genes are TRBV6-5 and TRBJ2-7; 8 bases map to TRBD2. The CDR3 is 14 residues long. Germline values: CDR1 MNHEY, CDR2 SVGAGI. V dropped 2 bases and J dropped 6; count of bases not matched to a gene: 6.

The V gene is TRBV29-1, the J gene TRBJ1-1; possible D gene TRBD1, 6 bases. V dropped 8 bases and J dropped 4 bases, with 23 bases sitting between them. The CDR3 is 15 residues long. From germline, CDR1 is SQVTM and CDR2 ANQGSEA. The CDR3 DNA is TGCAGCACTAATTCACACGGGGGACACCCCACTGAAGCTTTCTTT. Protein sequence: CSTNSHGGHPTEAFF.

V and J are TRBV13 and TRBJ1-1; D uncertain. V gave up 5 bases and J gave up 4 bases, with 11 bases separating them. Germline V gives CDR1 PRHDT, CDR2 FYEKMQ (reference sequence). This CDR3 is built from 13 residues. The CDR3 region is CASSAPWGTEAFF. In DNA, the CDR3 is TGTGCCAGCAGCGCACCCTGGGGCACTGAAGCTTTCTTT. Looking up the rest from reference TRBV13 and TRBJ1-1 gives the full variable domain: AAGVIQSPRHLIKEKRETATLKCYPIPRHDTVYWYQQGPGQDPQFLISFYEKMQSDKGSIPDRFSAQQFSDYHSELNMSSLELGDSALYFCASSAPWGTEAFFGQGTRLTVV.

The chain uses TRBV5-1 and TRBJ1-1, with unresolved D. V lost 5 bases and J 5 bases, leaving 7 bases between the germline ends. Germline V CDR1 and CDR2: SGHRS, YFSETQ. The CDR3 totals 11 residues. CDR3 protein: CASREQTEAFF. Written as DNA, the CDR3 is TGCGCCAGCAGGGAACAGACTGAAGCTTTCTTT.

This clonotype was seen only a few times. The gene calls are TRBV6-1 and TRBJ2-7, with unresolved D. In germline, CDR1 is MNHNS, CDR2 SASEGT. V dropped 7 bases and J dropped 2 bases, with 15 bases sitting between them. CDR3 length: 14 amino acids. DNA for the CDR3: TGTGCCAGCACTTACCGGGCAGGTGCCTACGAGCAGTACTTC. It is translated as CASTYRAGAYEQYF.

This chain uses TRBV7-9 with TRBJ2-3; the D is unclear. CDR1 is SEHNR and CDR2 is FQNEAQ in the germline V gene (reference sequence). The CDR3 is 12 amino acids. The V end was cut by 5 bases, the J end by 5 bases, with 8 bases between. DNA of the CDR3: TGTGCCAGCAGCGTAGACTTAGATACGCAGTATTTT. Translated: CASSVDLDTQYF. The full variable domain, in which reference TRBV7-9 and TRBJ2-3 provide the parts outside the CDR3, is DTGVSQNPRHKITKRGQNVTFRCDPISEHNRLYWYRQTLGQGPEFLTYFQNEAQLEKSRLLSDRFSAERPKGSFSTLEIQRTEQGDSAMYLCASSVDLDTQYFGPGTRLTVL.

This clonotype has a count of ten or more. The gene calls are TRBV24-1 and TRBJ2-3; no firm D call. CDR1 is KGHDR and CDR2 is SFDVKD in the germline V gene. The CDR3 extends over 13 amino acids. The V end was cut by 0 bases, the J end by 4 bases, with 4 bases between. The CDR3 loop is CATSDLWADTQYF. In DNA form, the CDR3 reads TGTGCCACCAGTGATTTGTGGGCAGATACGCAGTATTTT.

Ten or more counts support this clonotype. The chain combines TRBV19 with TRBJ1-5; D is unclear. Per the germline V gene, CDR1 is LNHDA and CDR2 is SQIVND (reference sequence). The CDR3 loop spans 15 amino acids. V dropped 4 bases and J dropped 5 bases, with 15 bases sitting between them. The CDR3 sequence is CASSTLGILDQPQHF. In nucleotides, the CDR3 is TGTGCCAGTAGTACCCTAGGGATTTTGGATCAGCCCCAGCATTTT.

This clonotype was found many times. V is TRBV7-3 and J is TRBJ2-7; D unresolved. V was clipped by 6 bases and J by 4 bases, with 13 bases between them. Germline V gene lookup returns CDR1 SGHTA and CDR2 FQGTGA. The CDR3 length is 13 residues. The CDR3 sequence: CASSQSSGYEQYF. In DNA, the CDR3 is TGTGCCAGCAGTCAATCCTCCGGGTACGAGCAGTACTTC.

The chain combines TRBV3-1 with TRBJ1-6; D is undetermined. Germline CDR1 is LGHDT and CDR2 is YNNKEL (reference sequence). The CDR3 contains 18 residues. V gave up 1 base and J gave up 0 bases, with 13 bases separating them. The chain's CDR3 is CASSQVILSSSYNSPLHF. CDR3 sequence (DNA): TGTGCCAGCAGCCAAGTCATCCTATCAAGCTCCTATAATTCACCCCTCCACTTT.